This TCR beta chain was captured by sequencing in a study of blood T cell repertoires in COVID-19. Original methodology: Reference gene primer amplification gave nucleated cell count estimates. Repertoires were generated with immunoSEQ multiplex PCR, while TCRdb's copy carries only in-frame clones and drops some. That table is the source of V, J and clone size, and D and trimming were worked out from the DNA. The sample carries some 190,000 clones, approximately 90% recorded once. The sequenced material came from peripheral blood. This receptor was taken from a woman in her thirties or forties who had recovered from COVID-19.

CDR3 residues: CASSRTGTQPQHF. In nucleotides, the CDR3 is TGTGCCAGCAGCCGTACAGGGACTCAGCCCCAGCATTTT. The V gene is TRBV6-5, the J gene TRBJ1-5; D is possibly TRBD1 (6 bases). CDR1 is MNHEY, CDR2 SVGAGI, per germline. The CDR3 has 13 residues. V shed 6 bases and J shed 6 bases, with 12 bases lying between them.